Sequencing of this T cell receptor beta chain was carried out in a study of CD8+ T cells in alopecia areata. Concerning this clone: The gene names given are mouse names. The sequenced fragment ends 4 residues before the CDR3 boundary, so the rest is inferred from the germline J gene.

Sorting of pooled cutaneous lymph node cells was based on CD4, CD8alpha, NKG2D, NKG2ACE and other markers. Germline V gene sequence: CDR1 NSHNY, CDR2 SYGAGN. The CDR3 sequence is 15 residues long. In each case, RNA was isolated and then reverse transcribed into cDNA as the sequencing template. Only in-frame clones appear in the TCRdb table, and some are missing; sequencing was by immunoSEQ multiplex PCR. This table holds 200,000 to 300,000 clones with no singletons; the top ten claim around 1.2%. What was sequenced was CD4+ T cells sorted from a lymph node. The TCR comes from a C3H/HeJ mouse with alopecia areata. For this mouse line, the MHC haplotype is H2-k. The chain combines TRBV13-1 with TRBJ2-1, with 11 positions matching TRBD2. The part of the CDR3 DNA that was read is TGTGCCAGCAGTGACTCGGACTGGGGGGTGGCT. It is translated as CASSDSDWGVA. The whole CDR3 protein reads CASSDSDWGVAEQFF.